This TCR beta chain was identified in a study of blood T cell repertoires in COVID-19. In the study overall: PBMCs, B-cell-depleted T cells, or T cells provided the cDNA or gDNA that made up the material.

Germline values: CDR1 MRHNA, CDR2 SNTAGT. The CDR3 is made up of 19 amino acids. Between the trimmed V and J ends, which lost 3 bases and 0 bases, there was a span of 21 bases. Original processing notes: Scientists estimated how many nucleated cells there were by amplifying reference gene primers. Repertoires were generated with immunoSEQ multiplex PCR, while TCRdb's copy carries only in-frame clones and drops some. For V, J and clone size, that table is used; D and trimming come from the DNA. Of hundreds of thousands of clones listed, about nine tenths are singletons. The sample holds a few counts of this clone. Each participant's cohort was designated according to participant-reported clinical history.

This chain links TRBV6-4 with TRBJ1-3, with D possibly matching TRBD1 (6 bases). This TCR came from a man in his 60s who had recovered from COVID-19. The specimen was PBMCs or T cells enriched from blood (not recorded which). The CDR3 nucleotides read TGTGCCAGCAGTGAATCGTCCCCAGGGGTCCTTAGCTCTGGAAACACCATATATTTT. Its protein is CASSESSPGVLSSGNTIYF.